The T cell receptor (beta chain) under discussion was sequenced for a study of blood T cell repertoires in COVID-19. Background on the study: Acute-phase and convalescent COVID-19 samples originated in the United States, Italy and Spain. PBMCs, B-cell-depleted T cells, or T cells provided the cDNA or gDNA that made up the material.

The germline gives CDR1 SGDLS, CDR2 YYNGEE. V was cut by 0 bases and J by 4 bases, with 13 bases left in between. The CDR3 is 15 amino acids. Original methodology: Reference gene primer amplification yielded estimated nucleated cell counts. The protocol was immunoSEQ multiplex PCR, while the TCRdb copy is restricted to in-frame clones and leaves out a portion. V and J calls and clone size are given by that table; D and trimming were obtained from the DNA. This sample has hundreds of thousands of clones, with about nine tenths found just once. All enrollees were about 18 to 100 years old and from 20 to 25 US areas.

The TCR was taken from a woman aged 18-35 years who had recovered from COVID-19. What was sequenced was PBMCs or T cells enriched from blood (not recorded which). The chain combines TRBV9 with TRBJ2-5; possibly TRBD2 for D (6 bases). The CDR3 is CASSVGGRFGETQYF. DNA of the CDR3: TGTGCCAGCAGCGTAGGAGGGAGGTTCGGAGAGACCCAGTACTTC.